The sequence of this T cell receptor beta chain was determined in a study of shared T cell receptors in the human thymus (dated by TCRdb to about 2021). About the study as a whole: The study examined how the human thymus generates shared, self-reactive T-cell receptor alpha chains.

The CDR3 sequence holds 17 residues, the cysteine and phenylalanine included. The only DNA kept is the CDR3, 51 bases in frame from the first base. V has 4 bases trimmed and J has 0 bases trimmed; junction bases matching no gene number 6. Reading the germline V gene gives CDR1 SGHRS and CDR2 YFSETQ. Libraries came from the immunoSEQ multiplex PCR assay. TCRdb limited this immuneACCESS table to in-frame rearrangements with V and J called. A share of clones is missing; checked studies link under half to unresolved V genes, and the rest is unexplained. The sample data list about 540,000 clones, and approximately 78% of these were observed just once. The ten top clones hold roughly 0.013% of the sample. Of note for this clone: What this receptor recognizes is not known. No base quality information exists; no much larger clone differs at one position.

These records were also assigned to another study, of human thymus T cells. In that second paper, the authors write: In Finland, the donors were immunologically healthy infants who were having open corrective cardiac surgery for congenital heart defects. Thymus tissue was obtained as surgical resects removed during corrective cardiac surgery. Both the thymic and the peripheral blood repertoires appeared to show biased V and J gene segment usage. The related research reported highly overlapping thymic TCR repertoires among unrelated individuals. TCR alpha and beta repertoires from roughly 8 infant thymus samples and a few related peripheral blood samples were characterized in the study. Donor ages ranging from about 6 to 250 days were recorded, and six or seven male and a couple of female infants were included in the cohort. Thymocytes were released mechanically from tissue and stored at -70 °C as pellets of about 9-32 million cells. A QIAsymphony instrument was used to extract genomic DNA from the frozen cell pellets. The immunoSEQ multiplex PCR assay was used to amplify the TCRB and TCRAD loci from a standardized amount of quality-controlled genomic DNA. The V(D)J region was spanned by amplicons of a length sufficient to cover the CDR3 and to identify V and J genes. Through the commercial immunoSEQ service, the amplicons were sequenced on an Illumina platform. Primer bias and sequencing errors were corrected as previously described, and TCRAD and TCRB definitions were based on the IMGT database. The repertoires were analysed using immunoSEQ Analyzer 3.0 and VDJTools for basic statistics, V/J segment usage, diversity estimates, rarefaction and pairwise overlap. Chao1, ChaoE, Efron-Thisted, Shannon and inverse Simpson indices were used to estimate diversity, which was also estimated on datasets down-sampled to the smallest sample. Repertoire overlap used strict matching of CDR3 nucleotide sequence, V gene and J gene, with Jaccard-based multidimensional scaling clustering. On average, roughly 740,000 unique TCRB clonotypes were obtained from thymus samples, compared with approximately 80,000 from blood samples.

The rearrangement joined TRBV5-1 to TRBJ2-1; 11 central nucleotides agree with TRBD1. This sequence originates from a boy younger than two with a congenital heart defect. Donor details come from another sample of the same person, matched by shared clones. Sequenced material: thymocytes. CDR3 reads: CASSRWDRGSSYNEQFF. The base sequence is TGCGCCAGCAGCCGATGGGACAGGGGGAGCTCCTACAATGAGCAGTTCTTC. When the CDR3 is completed using the reference TRBV5-1 and TRBJ2-1 genes on either side, the full variable domain is KAGVTQTPRYLIKTRGQQVTLSCSPISGHRSVSWYQQTPGQGLQFLFEYFSETQRNKGNFPGRFSGRQFSNSRSEMNVSTLELGDSALYLCASSRWDRGSSYNEQFFGPGTRLTVL.